Listed below are T cell receptor beta chains from one sample, sequenced in a study of blood T cell repertoires in COVID-19. The repertoire was sequenced with immunoSEQ multiplex PCR; TCRdb's copy has only in-frame clones and lacks some. The data show 180,000 or so clones, around 80% seen once. Sample: PBMCs or T cells enriched from blood (not recorded which). These receptors all come from a woman aged 55 to 70 who had recovered from COVID-19. The CDR3 runs from the conserved cysteine through the conserved F or W. D genes are given only for firm matches. Rows give clone size only sometimes, using once, few, many, or a class for an expanded clone.

clone_size	cdr3_length	d_call	v_call	j_call	cdr3_aa	cdr3_nt
NA	17	NA	TRBV11-2	TRBJ1-2	CASSPSHVRRTNYGYTF	TGTGCCAGCAGCCCTAGTCACGTAAGGAGGACTAACTATGGCTACACCTTC
NA	13	TRBD1	TRBV29-1	TRBJ2-3	CSADRGGTDTQYF	TGCAGCGCCGACAGGGGCGGGACAGATACGCAGTATTTT
NA	20	TRBD1	TRBV18	TRBJ2-2	CASSADRGVIAGVQAGELFF	TGTGCCAGCTCAGCGGACAGGGGCGTAATCGCGGGAGTGCAGGCCGGGGAGCTGTTTTTT
NA	13	NA	TRBV28	TRBJ1-2	CASSLQANYGYTF	TGTGCCAGCAGCCTACAGGCTAACTATGGCTACACCTTC
NA	16	NA	TRBV30	TRBJ2-2	CAWSVWGQERTGELFF	TGTGCCTGGAGTGTATGGGGGCAGGAACGCACCGGGGAGCTGTTTTTT
NA	15	NA	TRBV25-1	TRBJ1-5	CASSEWGGVDQPQHF	TGTGCCAGCAGTGAATGGGGGGGAGTAGATCAGCCCCAGCATTTT
NA	16	TRBD2	TRBV19	TRBJ2-1	CASSIGSGRVFNEQFF	TGTGCCAGTAGTATCGGTTCCGGGAGGGTATTCAATGAGCAGTTCTTC
NA	15	TRBD1	TRBV7-2	TRBJ2-7	CASSFGTGGFYEQYF	TGTGCCAGCAGCTTCGGGACAGGGGGCTTCTACGAGCAGTACTTC
once	14	NA	TRBV19	TRBJ1-2	CASSIGSTHYGYTF	TGTGCCAGTAGTATTGGTTCCACTCACTATGGCTACACCTTC
NA	16	TRBD2	TRBV5-4	TRBJ2-1	CASSLMGGLARYEQFF	TGTGCCAGCAGCTTGATGGGGGGACTAGCCCGCTATGAGCAGTTCTTC
NA	14	NA	TRBV10-2	TRBJ2-4	CASSEQGGKNIQYF	TGCGCCAGCAGTGAGCAGGGAGGCAAAAACATTCAGTACTTC
NA	16	TRBD1	TRBV11-2	TRBJ1-1	CASRITTTGGLTEAFF	TGTGCCAGCAGGATTACAACCACAGGGGGCCTCACTGAAGCTTTCTTT
NA	16	NA	TRBV11-3	TRBJ2-5	CASSLEPSDFAETQYF	TGTGCCAGCAGCTTAGAACCTAGCGACTTCGCAGAGACCCAGTACTTC
NA	13	NA	TRBV6-6	TRBJ1-2	CASSYSAGWGYTF	TGTGCCAGCAGTTACTCCGCAGGGTGGGGCTACACCTTC
NA	16	TRBD1	TRBV28	TRBJ1-4	CASSLSSGTGVEKLFF	TGTGCCAGCAGTTTATCCTCCGGGACAGGGGTTGAAAAACTGTTTTTT
NA	14	NA	TRBV6-1	TRBJ1-2	CASSENQGFYGYTF	TGTGCCAGCAGTGAAAACCAGGGGTTCTATGGCTACACCTTC
NA	14	NA	TRBV2	TRBJ2-7	CASTTQLSSYEQYF	TGTGCCAGCACAACACAGTTGAGCTCCTACGAGCAGTACTTC
once	14	TRBD1	TRBV5-1	TRBJ1-2	CASSLRQGTDGYTF	TGCGCCAGCAGCTTGCGACAGGGAACAGATGGCTACACCTTC
NA	14	NA	TRBV28	TRBJ2-2	CASLAGQYTGELFF	TGTGCCAGCCTCGCCGGACAGTACACCGGGGAGCTGTTTTTT
few	13	TRBD1	TRBV24-1	TRBJ2-3	CATSGTGTDTQYF	TGTGCCACCAGTGGGACAGGGACGGATACGCAGTATTTT
NA	16	TRBD1	TRBV10-1	TRBJ2-2	CASSDDRASNTGELFF	TGCGCCAGCAGTGACGACAGGGCTTCGAACACCGGGGAGCTGTTTTTT
NA	13	TRBD1	TRBV5-1	TRBJ1-4	CASSAQGAEKLFF	TGCGCCAGCAGCGCACAGGGGGCCGAAAAACTGTTTTTT
NA	13	NA	TRBV7-7	TRBJ2-5	CASSSTGGETQYF	TGTGCCAGCAGCTCGACAGGAGGAGAGACCCAGTACTTC
few	17	NA	TRBV5-1	TRBJ2-1	CASSPIKRGYSYNEQFF	TGCGCCAGCAGCCCCATCAAGAGAGGCTACTCCTACAATGAGCAGTTCTTC
NA	17	TRBD1	TRBV19	TRBJ1-2	CASSTSGGRRPFYGYTF	TGTGCCAGTAGTACTTCAGGGGGCCGCCGCCCCTTCTATGGCTACACCTTC
few	16	TRBD1	TRBV9	TRBJ2-3	CASSEGGQGSTDTQYF	TGTGCCAGCAGCGAGGGGGGACAGGGAAGCACAGATACGCAGTATTTT
NA	16	NA	TRBV6-1	TRBJ2-3	CASSELDSSSTDTQYF	TGTGCCAGCAGTGAGTTGGACAGTTCTAGCACAGATACGCAGTATTTT
NA	17	NA	TRBV19	TRBJ1-5	CASSIVTGDNSNQPQHF	TGTGCCAGTAGTATAGTTACAGGAGACAATAGCAATCAGCCCCAGCATTTT
NA	12	NA	TRBV10-2	TRBJ2-3	CASSDESRTQYF	TGCGCCAGCAGTGATGAGTCTCGTACGCAGTATTTT
NA	22	TRBD1	TRBV15	TRBJ1-3	CATSRDPSRTGNSGASGNTIYF	TGTGCCACCAGCAGAGATCCCTCCAGGACAGGGAACAGTGGCGCCTCTGGAAACACCATATATTTT
NA	15	NA	TRBV3-1/TRBV3-2	TRBJ1-1	CASSQSRVANTEAFF	TGTGCCAGCAGCCAGAGCCGGGTCGCGAACACTGAAGCTTTCTTT
NA	16	TRBD1	TRBV7-7	TRBJ1-1	CASSPIGQGMNTEAFF	TGTGCTAGCAGTCCTATCGGACAGGGAATGAACACTGAAGCTTTCTTT
NA	11	NA	TRBV28	TRBJ1-1	CASTLQRKAFF	TGTGCCAGCACCCTACAGAGAAAAGCTTTCTTT
NA	16	TRBD1	TRBV2	TRBJ2-2	CASSEGRGLGPGELFF	TGTGCCAGCAGTGAAGGCAGGGGGCTAGGTCCCGGGGAGCTGTTTTTT
NA	15	TRBD1	TRBV3-1/TRBV3-2	TRBJ2-5	CASSQGQGPQETQYF	TGTGCCAGCAGCCAAGGACAGGGCCCCCAAGAGACCCAGTACTTC
NA	13	NA	TRBV9	TRBJ1-2	CASSTAVDAGYTF	TGTGCCAGCAGCACGGCGGTGGATGCTGGCTACACCTTC
NA	13	NA	TRBV19	TRBJ1-2	CASSMNGVYGYTF	TGTGCCAGTAGTATGAACGGGGTTTATGGCTACACCTTC
NA	16	TRBD2	TRBV27	TRBJ2-1	CASSSRLAGDLNEQFF	TGTGCCAGCAGTTCCCGACTAGCGGGAGACCTCAATGAGCAGTTCTTC
once	13	NA	TRBV5-1	TRBJ2-5	CASSLSTAGTQYF	TGCGCCAGCAGCTTGTCTACCGCTGGGACCCAGTACTTC
NA	17	NA	TRBV5-1	TRBJ2-3	CASSLDSSSPFTDTQYF	TGCGCCAGCAGCTTGGATAGTTCTAGCCCCTTCACAGATACGCAGTATTTT
NA	17	TRBD1	TRBV5-4	TRBJ2-1	CASSLVGQGPSGNEQFF	TGTGCCAGCAGCTTGGTGGGACAGGGGCCTTCGGGGAATGAGCAGTTCTTC
NA	13	TRBD1	TRBV28	TRBJ2-7	CASSSGQFYEQYF	TGTGCCAGCAGCTCGGGACAGTTCTACGAGCAGTACTTC
once	14	TRBD2	TRBV2	TRBJ2-5	CARSSGSSAETQYF	TGTGCCAGATCTAGCGGGAGTAGTGCGGAGACCCAGTACTTC
NA	15	NA	TRBV11-2	TRBJ1-5	CASSLAGHSNQPQHF	TGTGCCAGCAGCTTAGCCGGACATAGCAATCAGCCCCAGCATTTT